Listed here are 27 T cell receptor beta chains from one sample, sequenced in a study of blood T cells in healthy people across ages (dated by TCRdb to between 2014 and 2017). Library preparation used 5' RACE. TCRdb shows the sequencer as Illumina HiSeq 2500. A second roughly 7 to 12 cycle PCR used a sample-barcoded 5' primer and a J-beta primer mix. The raw public data were reprocessed by TCRdb itself: fastp quality trimming at Q25, MiXCR clonotype calling, in-frame beta chains only. Every distinct CDR3 protein forms one entry, paired with its most common genes and DNA. This sample comprises 800,000 to 1,000,000 distinct CDR3 sequences, 48% of them detected only once. Of the sample, over 10% falls within the top ten clones. Sequencing was carried out using blood. These receptors were collected from a man aged 30 to 45 in good health.

This clonotype was counted between two and nine times. The V and J genes are TRBV27 and TRBJ2-7, with 9 bases aligning to TRBD1. Germline trimming cut 7 bases from V and 3 bases from J; bases unmatched to any gene: 10. The CDR3 contains 15 residues. The germline V gene encodes CDR1 MNHEY and CDR2 SMNVEV (reference sequence). CDR3 in amino acids: CASTFLGQGSYEQYF. As DNA, the CDR3 is TGTGCCAGCACCTTCCTGGGACAGGGAAGCTACGAGCAGTACTTC.

The chain is built from TRBV5-1 and TRBJ2-1; D is perhaps TRBD2 (6 bases). V lost 7 bases to trimming and J lost 6 bases, with 11 bases between them. The CDR3 runs 12 residues. CDR1 is SGHRS, CDR2 YFSETQ, per germline. CDR3 in DNA: TGCGCCAGCGGCTACGGGGGCAATGAGCAGTTCTTC. This gives the protein CASGYGGNEQFF.

This chain links TRBV5-1 with TRBJ2-5; TRBD1 agrees at 8 bases. V was clipped by 5 bases and J by 2 bases; unmatched bases: 23. Germline lookup yields CDR1 SGHRS and CDR2 YFSETQ. The CDR3 is made up of 20 amino acids. CDR3 protein: CASRDGTGDPFPVLQETQYF. CDR3 DNA sequence: TGCGCCAGCAGAGACGGGACAGGCGATCCCTTCCCCGTGCTTCAAGAGACCCAGTACTTC.

V and J are TRBV7-2 and TRBJ2-5; 9 nucleotides match TRBD2. The CDR3 sequence is 16 residues long. CDR1 and CDR2 (germline): SGHTA, FQGNSA. V was clipped by 0 bases and J by 2 bases; unmatched bases: 4. The chain's CDR3 is CASSLASTSGQETQYF. As DNA, the CDR3 is TGTGCCAGCAGCTTAGCATCGACTAGCGGTCAAGAGACCCAGTACTTC.

This clonotype has only a few counts. One end of the junction is discordant with germline, which a read error may explain. The chain links TRBV7-2 to TRBJ2-7; 12 nucleotides agree with TRBD2. The CDR3 consists of 15 residues. Per the germline V gene, CDR1 is SGHTA and CDR2 is FQGNSA. This CDR3 reads CASSQTSGSHYEQYF. In nucleotides, the CDR3 is TGTGCCAGCAGCCAGACTAGCGGGAGTCACTACGAACAGTACTTC.

V and J are TRBV20-1 and TRBJ2-1; TRBD2 matches at 7 bases. The CDR3 is 16 amino acids. The trim removed 0 bases at V and 0 bases at J, leaving 5 bases unmatched. Germline V gene sequence: CDR1 DFQATT, CDR2 SNEGSKA (reference sequence). CDR3 in amino acids: CSARDEAGDSYNEQFF. CDR3 DNA sequence: TGCAGTGCTAGAGATGAGGCGGGGGACTCCTACAATGAGCAGTTCTTC.

This clonotype has only a few counts. This rearrangement joins TRBV4-2 to TRBJ2-5; D is unclear. Germline lookup yields CDR1 LGHNA and CDR2 YNFKEQ. V was pared by 2 bases and J by 0 bases, with 10 bases between. CDR3 length: 15 amino acids. This chain's CDR3 is CASSQFCGDQETQYF. The DNA of the CDR3 is TGTGCCAGCAGCCAATTCTGTGGAGACCAAGAGACCCAGTACTTC.

The chain has TRBV7-9 and TRBJ2-7; 7 bases align to TRBD2. The V gene end was trimmed by 4 bases and the J gene end by 1 base; junction bases not matched to a gene: 4. Germline CDR1 is SEHNR and CDR2 is FQNEAQ (reference sequence). The CDR3 sequence is 14 residues long. The CDR3 DNA is TGTGCCAGCAGCTCTCTAGCGGAATCCTACGAGCAGTACTTC. It yields the protein CASSSLAESYEQYF.

V is TRBV7-9 and J is TRBJ2-5; possibly TRBD1 or TRBD2 for D (6 bases each). TRBJ2-7 explains the end of the DNA better; the J call may be wrong. Germline V lookup: CDR1 SEHNR, CDR2 FQNEAQ (reference sequence). This CDR3 is built from 14 residues. CDR3 DNA sequence: TGTGCCAGCAGCCGCCTGTCGGGGGCGTACGAGCAGTACTTC. Translating it yields CASSRLSGAYEQYF.

The V call is TRBV27, the J call TRBJ2-6; a possible D gene is TRBD2 (6 bases). From germline, CDR1 is MNHEY and CDR2 SMNVEV (reference sequence). With 1 base removed from V and 2 bases from J, the gap between germline ends came to 9 bases. The CDR3 runs to 16 residues. The CDR3 DNA reads as TGTGCCAGCAGTTTATTGTGGGGGGCTGGGGCCAACGTCCTGACTTTC. Translation: CASSLLWGAGANVLTF.

The chain has TRBV7-2 and TRBJ2-2; TRBD1 is a possible D gene (6 bases). Germline V CDR1 and CDR2: SGHTA, FQGNSA. This CDR3 has 13 amino acids. Trimming cost V 4 bases and J 7 bases, with 10 bases left between them. CDR3 residues: CASSSQGGGELFF. The DNA for the CDR3 is TGTGCCAGCAGCTCTCAAGGGGGCGGGGAGCTGTTTTTT.

V gene TRBV27 combines with J gene TRBJ2-3; TRBD2 agrees at 11 bases. V was pared by 0 bases and J by 0 bases, with 11 bases of the junction left unmatched. Germline V gene data show CDR1 as MNHEY and CDR2 as SMNVEV (reference sequence). The CDR3 spans 20 residues. The CDR3 region has the DNA TGTGCCAGCAGTTTATCCACCATGATTAGCGGGGGGGATAGCACAGATACGCAGTATTTT. Protein sequence: CASSLSTMISGGDSTDTQYF.

The table lists this clonotype with a few counts. This sequence joins TRBV12-3 or TRBV12-4 and TRBJ2-1, with D perhaps TRBD2 (7 bases). The CDR3 totals 16 residues. Trimming took off 0 bases at V and 5 bases at J, with 14 bases between the two ends. In DNA, the CDR3 is TGTGCCAGCAGTTTAGCGCGGGGGACAACAAACAATGAGCAGTTCTTC. This encodes CASSLARGTTNNEQFF.

This clonotype was seen more than once but under ten times. The chain links TRBV28 to TRBJ1-2; no definite D call. CDR3 size: 13 residues. In germline, CDR1 is MDHEN, CDR2 SYDVKM. V lost 6 bases and J lost 4, with 12 bases in between. CDR3 DNA sequence: TGTGCCAGCAGCTCGGACGGAACCTATGGCTACACCTTC. Translated, it gives CASSSDGTYGYTF.

This rearrangement joins TRBV20-1 to TRBJ2-1, with 13 bases matching TRBD2. With V trimmed by 5 bases and J by 7 bases, 8 bases remained unmatched. The CDR3 runs 15 residues. Germline V gives CDR1 DFQATT, CDR2 SNEGSKA (reference sequence). This CDR3 is CSAPLRLAGGNEQFF. DNA for the CDR3: TGCAGTGCTCCGTTGAGACTAGCGGGAGGAAATGAGCAGTTCTTC.

The chain carries TRBV5-1 and TRBJ2-1; 7 positions match TRBD2. J lost 8 bases, V lost 0 bases, and 8 bases had no gene match. Looked up from germline, CDR1 is SGHRS and CDR2 is YFSETQ. This CDR3 contains 15 residues. The CDR3 protein is CASSLEGLKYDEQFF. The CDR3 DNA reads TGCGCCAGCAGCTTGGAGGGACTAAAATACGATGAGCAGTTCTTC.

The rearrangement uses TRBV15 and TRBJ2-4; the D gene is possibly TRBD1 (6 bases). Germline CDR1 and CDR2: LNHNV and YYDKDF (reference sequence). The CDR3 length is 14 residues. The V end was cut by 3 bases, the J end by 11 bases, with 17 bases between. CDR3: CATSSRDPGTFQYF. The CDR3 DNA follows: TGTGCCACCAGCAGCCGGGACCCGGGGACATTTCAGTACTTC. Filled out from reference TRBV15 and TRBJ2-4, the complete variable domain reads DAMVIQNPRYQVTQFGKPVTLSCSQTLNHNVMYWYQQKSSQAPKLLFHYYDKDFNNEADTPDNFQSRRPNTSFCFLDIRSPGLGDTAMYLCATSSRDPGTFQYFGAGTRLSVL.

V is TRBV4-3 and J is TRBJ1-2, with D possibly TRBD1 on 5 matching bases. V was pared by 1 base and J by 8 bases, with 23 bases between. This CDR3 has 17 residues. Germline V CDR1 and CDR2: LGHNA, YSLEER. The CDR3 here is CASSQAPGGEFVEGYTF. Written as DNA, the CDR3 is TGCGCCAGCAGCCAAGCCCCCGGGGGGGAATTTGTGGAAGGCTACACCTTC.

The rearrangement joins TRBV11-1 to TRBJ2-6; D may match TRBD1 or TRBD2 (6 bases each). This CDR3 has 13 residues. V dropped 4 bases and J dropped 14 bases, with 15 bases sitting between them. Germline assignment: CDR1 SGHAT and CDR2 FQDESV (reference sequence). DNA for the CDR3: TGTGCCAGCAGCTCCCCAGGCGGGGACATCCTGACTTTC. It codes for CASSSPGGDILTF.

The chain's CDR3 is CASGEAYEQFF. The DNA for the CDR3 is TGTGCCAGCGGGGAAGCGTATGAGCAGTTCTTC. V is TRBV27 and J is TRBJ2-1; D gene ambiguous. The CDR3 loop spans 11 amino acids. The germline V gene encodes CDR1 MNHEY and CDR2 SMNVEV (reference sequence). The germline V and J ends were trimmed by 8 bases and 8 bases, with 10 bases remaining between them.

A single count supports this clonotype. CDR3 region: CASSSSGLAGHYEQYF. CDR3 DNA: TGTGCCAGCAGCTCATCCGGACTAGCGGGACACTACGAGCAGTACTTC. This rearrangement joins TRBV7-2 to TRBJ2-4; TRBD2 aligns across 12 bases. TRBJ2-7 matches the DNA end more closely, so the J call is doubtful. Germline V gives CDR1 SGHTA, CDR2 FQGNSA. The CDR3 covers 16 residues.

The V and J genes are TRBV11-2 and TRBJ2-4, with 7 nucleotides matching TRBD1. The CDR3 has 15 amino acids. Germline-derived CDR1 and CDR2 are SGHAT and FQNNGV. Germline trimming cut 3 bases from V and 1 base from J; bases unmatched to any gene: 3. The CDR3 loop is CASSFDRVAKNIQYF. For the CDR3, the DNA is TGTGCCAGCAGCTTTGACAGGGTCGCCAAAAACATTCAGTACTTC.

The V gene is TRBV7-9, the J gene TRBJ2-5, with 7 bases identical to TRBD1. Near its end, the DNA agrees better with TRBJ2-7, so the J call may be wrong. This CDR3 is built from 18 residues. Germline V gene sequence: CDR1 SEHNR, CDR2 FQNEAQ (reference sequence). The CDR3 DNA is TGTGCCAGCAGCTCCCAGTACGACCCAACAGGGGACGGGTACGAGCAGTACTTC. Its translation is CASSSQYDPTGDGYEQYF.

The chain is built from TRBV10-3 and TRBJ2-7, with 7 bases identical to TRBD2. V shed 11 bases and J 5 bases; nucleotides not matched to a gene: 12. The length of the CDR3 is 13 residues. Germline loops: CDR1 ENHRY, CDR2 SYGVKD. CDR3 nucleotide sequence: TGTGCCTCCCAGGGAGGGCCCAGGAACGAGCAGTACTTC. It specifies CASQGGPRNEQYF.

This clonotype was found a few times. This sequence joins TRBV12-3 or TRBV12-4 and TRBJ2-3; D may be TRBD1 or TRBD2 (5 bases each). There are 14 residues in the CDR3. Trimming took off 4 bases at V and 6 bases at J, with 14 bases between the two ends. This CDR3 is CASSSAGAKDTQYF. The CDR3 DNA sequence: TGTGCCAGCAGTTCGGCCGGGGCCAAGGATACGCAGTATTTT.

This clonotype came up once. This sequence joins TRBV20-1 and TRBJ1-6; D not certain. The CDR3 spans 14 residues. V dropped 5 bases and J dropped 7 bases, with 15 bases sitting between them. Germline assignment: CDR1 DFQATT and CDR2 SNEGSKA (reference sequence). The CDR3 reads CSAGYQRLNSPLHF. CDR3 nucleotides: TGCAGTGCTGGATATCAGAGACTAAATTCACCCCTCCACTTT.

The gene calls are TRBV5-1 and TRBJ2-7, with D perhaps given as TRBD1 or TRBD2 (5 bases each). From germline, CDR1 is SGHRS and CDR2 YFSETQ. Trimming stripped 4 bases from V and 6 bases from J, with 20 bases between. The CDR3 has 15 residues. CDR3 amino acids: CASSLPGTEASEQYF. In DNA form, the CDR3 reads TGCGCCAGCAGCCTCCCCGGGACGGAAGCGTCCGAGCAGTACTTC. Looking up the rest from reference TRBV5-1 and TRBJ2-7 gives the full variable domain: KAGVTQTPRYLIKTRGQQVTLSCSPISGHRSVSWYQQTPGQGLQFLFEYFSETQRNKGNFPGRFSGRQFSNSRSEMNVSTLELGDSALYLCASSLPGTEASEQYFGPGTRLTVT.